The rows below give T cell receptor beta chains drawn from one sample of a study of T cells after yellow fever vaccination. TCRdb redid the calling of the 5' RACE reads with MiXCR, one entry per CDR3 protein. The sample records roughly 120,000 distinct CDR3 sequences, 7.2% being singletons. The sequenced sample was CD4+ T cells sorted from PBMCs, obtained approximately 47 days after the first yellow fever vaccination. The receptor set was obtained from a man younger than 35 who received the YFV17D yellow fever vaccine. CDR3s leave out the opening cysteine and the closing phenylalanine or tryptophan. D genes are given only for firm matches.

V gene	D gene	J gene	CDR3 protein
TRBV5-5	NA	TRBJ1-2	ASSRPGRSGGYT
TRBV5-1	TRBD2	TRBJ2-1	ASSPTKTSGSYNEQF
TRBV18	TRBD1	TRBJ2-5	ASSPDRAAFY
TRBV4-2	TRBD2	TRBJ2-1	ASSQEGLAGVYNEQF
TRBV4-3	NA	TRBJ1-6	ASSQDTDFYNSPLH
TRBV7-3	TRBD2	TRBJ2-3	ASSFSGEGSYTQY
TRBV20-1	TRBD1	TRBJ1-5	SARGAGGYQPQH
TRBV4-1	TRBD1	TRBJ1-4	ASSHSKPSKGAREKLF
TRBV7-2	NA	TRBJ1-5	ASSLEGRVDQPQH
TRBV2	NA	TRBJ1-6	ASVPVPPSPLH
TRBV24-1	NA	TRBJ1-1	ATSDTARTEAF
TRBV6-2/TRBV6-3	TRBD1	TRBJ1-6	ASNAGRKPQGARVNSPLH
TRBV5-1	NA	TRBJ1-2	ASSLNGAQDGYT
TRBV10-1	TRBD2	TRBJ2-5	ASSDSSGGPVFETQY
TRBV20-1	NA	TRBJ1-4	SARPRTNEKLF
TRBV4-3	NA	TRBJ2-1	ASSQEFRTAKNNEQF
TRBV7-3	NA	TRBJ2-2	ASSSGTGELF
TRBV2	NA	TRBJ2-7	ASSEQGTHYEQY
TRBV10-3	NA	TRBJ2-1	AIDSAGYPYNEQF
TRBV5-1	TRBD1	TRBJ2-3	ASSDRQGLGDTQY
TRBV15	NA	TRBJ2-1	ATSRARAEQF
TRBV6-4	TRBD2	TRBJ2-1	TSSALPGRGSSYNEQF
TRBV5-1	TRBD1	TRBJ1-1	ASSLGTGTGVLLFTEAF
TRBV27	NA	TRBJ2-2	AAARTAANTGELF
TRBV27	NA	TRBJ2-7	ASSLAAVGSYEQY
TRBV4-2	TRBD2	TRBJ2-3	ASSKVAGNTDTQY
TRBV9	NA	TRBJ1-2	ASSVETAYGYT
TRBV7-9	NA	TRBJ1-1	ASTVTGNTEAF
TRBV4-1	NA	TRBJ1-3	ASSDPGRALGNTIY
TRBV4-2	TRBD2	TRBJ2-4	ASSVGLAGGLSGKNIQY
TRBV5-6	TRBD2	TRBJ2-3	ASSSETVWRRGGLVSNTQY
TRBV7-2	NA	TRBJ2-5	ASSPRAGRETQY
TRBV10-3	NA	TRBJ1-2	AISPGGSNYGYT
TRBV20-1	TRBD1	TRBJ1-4	SATGEWGEKLF
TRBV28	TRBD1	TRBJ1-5	ASSPPTGEGNQPQH
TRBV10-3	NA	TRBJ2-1	AISESEPDYNEQF
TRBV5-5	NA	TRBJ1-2	ASSLTGFNYGYT
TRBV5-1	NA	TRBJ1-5	ASSLEAGGQPQH
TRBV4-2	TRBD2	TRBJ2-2	ASSRTSTGELF
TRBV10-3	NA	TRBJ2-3	AITDTQY
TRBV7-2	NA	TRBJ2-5	ASSLAGRRETQY
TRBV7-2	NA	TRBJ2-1	ASGASSSYNEQF
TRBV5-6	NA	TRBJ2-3	ASSRFLGATDTQY
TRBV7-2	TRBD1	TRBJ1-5	ASSLLGTGYQPQH
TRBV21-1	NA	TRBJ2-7	ASRQGASYEQY
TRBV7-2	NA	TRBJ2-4	ASSSYLPGNIQY
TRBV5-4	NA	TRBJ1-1	ASSLHGRGNTEAF
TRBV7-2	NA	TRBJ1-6	ASSLEDMSSLH
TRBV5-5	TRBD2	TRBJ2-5	ASTQALAGGQETQY
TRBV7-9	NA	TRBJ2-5	ASSLMRAQETQY
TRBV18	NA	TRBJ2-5	ASSFTQETQY
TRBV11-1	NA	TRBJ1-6	ASSLPPPSEPNSPLH
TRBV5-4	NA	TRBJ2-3	ASSPRSPSQADTQY